There are a few counts of the clone carrying this TCR beta chain. The antigen is not known. This sample was taken from a study of beta chain features in type 1 diabetes. Between the trimmed V and J ends, which lost 3 bases and 3 bases, there was a span of 3 bases. The CDR3 is 11 amino acids. Germline V gene data show CDR1 as SQVTM and CDR2 as ANQGSEA. Study results and limitations: Shorter TCRB CDR3s, moderately but significantly so, were found in Type 1 diabetes patients in all four CD4+ subsets.

The whole isolated RNA underwent reverse transcription, so sequencing captured expressed TCRB transcripts. Assay: immunoSEQ multiplex PCR; the TCRdb copy retains only in-frame clones and omits some. The sample shows approximately 360,000 clones, around 12% of them seen only once. This chain connects TRBV29-1 to TRBJ1-3; D remains ambiguous. The TCR comes from a woman in her late teens or twenties with type 1 diabetes. Sequences were obtained from naive CD4+ T cells from blood. CDR3 sequence reads: CSVERGNTIYF. The CDR3 nucleotides are TGCAGCGTTGAGCGTGGAAACACCATATATTTT.